Sequencing of this T cell receptor beta chain was carried out in a study of shared T cell receptors in the human thymus. Trimming left V 6 bases short and J 0 bases short, with 17 bases between. The CDR3 is 17 amino acids. CDR1 and CDR2 (germline): MDHEN, SYDVKM. Repertoires were generated with immunoSEQ multiplex PCR, while TCRdb's copy carries only in-frame clones and drops some. The sample carries 500,000 to 550,000 clones, approximately 80% recorded once. This sample also belongs to another study, concerning human thymus T cells. That source adds: The source of the thymus tissue was resections taken during corrective heart surgery.

This TCR was sampled from a boy younger than two with a congenital heart defect. The sequenced sample was thymocytes. V gene TRBV28 combines with J gene TRBJ1-4, with D possibly TRBD1 on 5 matching bases. CDR3 region: CASSPSGGPATNEKLFF. The CDR3 nucleotides read TGTGCCAGCAGCCCCTCGGGGGGTCCTGCAACTAATGAAAAACTGTTTTTT.